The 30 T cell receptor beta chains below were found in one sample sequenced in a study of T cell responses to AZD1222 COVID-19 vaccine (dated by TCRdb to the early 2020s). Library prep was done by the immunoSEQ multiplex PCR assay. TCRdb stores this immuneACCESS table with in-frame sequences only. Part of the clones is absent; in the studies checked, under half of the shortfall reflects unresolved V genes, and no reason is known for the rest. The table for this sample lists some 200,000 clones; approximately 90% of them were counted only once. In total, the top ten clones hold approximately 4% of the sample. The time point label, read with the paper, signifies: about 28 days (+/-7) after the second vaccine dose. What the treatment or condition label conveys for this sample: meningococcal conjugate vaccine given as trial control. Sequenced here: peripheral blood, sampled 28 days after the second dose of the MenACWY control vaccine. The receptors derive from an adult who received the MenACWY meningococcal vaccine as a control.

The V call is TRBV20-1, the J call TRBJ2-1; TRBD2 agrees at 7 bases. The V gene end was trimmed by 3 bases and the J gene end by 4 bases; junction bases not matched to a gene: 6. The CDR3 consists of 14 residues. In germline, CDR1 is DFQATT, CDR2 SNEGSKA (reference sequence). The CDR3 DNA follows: TGCAGTGCTAGTAGACTAGCAGTGTACAATGAGCAGTTCTTC. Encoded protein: CSASRLAVYNEQFF.

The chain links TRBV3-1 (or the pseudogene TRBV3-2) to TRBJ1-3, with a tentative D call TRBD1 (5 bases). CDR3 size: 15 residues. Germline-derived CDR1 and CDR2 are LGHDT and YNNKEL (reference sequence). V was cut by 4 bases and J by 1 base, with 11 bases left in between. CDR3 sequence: CASSPMTASGNTIYF. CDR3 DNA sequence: TGTGCCAGCAGCCCCATGACAGCATCTGGAAACACCATATATTTT.

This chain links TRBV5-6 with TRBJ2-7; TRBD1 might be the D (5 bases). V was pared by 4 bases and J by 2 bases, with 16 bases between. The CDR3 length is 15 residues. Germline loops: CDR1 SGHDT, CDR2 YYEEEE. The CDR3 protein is CASSHRRLPPYEQYF. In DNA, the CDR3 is TGTGCCAGCAGCCACAGGAGATTACCACCCTACGAGCAGTACTTC.

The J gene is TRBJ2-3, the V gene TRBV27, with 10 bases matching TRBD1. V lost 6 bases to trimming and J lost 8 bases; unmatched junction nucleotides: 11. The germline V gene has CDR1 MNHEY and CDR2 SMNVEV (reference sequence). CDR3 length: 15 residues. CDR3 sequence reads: CASRTGTGVIGTQYF. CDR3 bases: TGTGCCAGCAGAACCGGGACAGGGGTGATCGGTACGCAGTATTTT.

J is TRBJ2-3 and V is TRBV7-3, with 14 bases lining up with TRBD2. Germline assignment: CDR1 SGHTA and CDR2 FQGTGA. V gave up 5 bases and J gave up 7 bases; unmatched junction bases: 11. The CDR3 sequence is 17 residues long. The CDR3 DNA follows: TGTGCCAGCAGCCCGTCATCGGGACTAGCGGGAGTCTATACGCAGTATTTT. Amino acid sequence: CASSPSSGLAGVYTQYF.

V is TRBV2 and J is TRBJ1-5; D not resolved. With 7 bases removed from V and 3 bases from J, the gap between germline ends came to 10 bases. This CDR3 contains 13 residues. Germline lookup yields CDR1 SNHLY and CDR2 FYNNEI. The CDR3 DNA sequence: TGTGCCAGCAAACTGAGCCTCAATCAGCCCCAGCATTTT. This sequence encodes CASKLSLNQPQHF.

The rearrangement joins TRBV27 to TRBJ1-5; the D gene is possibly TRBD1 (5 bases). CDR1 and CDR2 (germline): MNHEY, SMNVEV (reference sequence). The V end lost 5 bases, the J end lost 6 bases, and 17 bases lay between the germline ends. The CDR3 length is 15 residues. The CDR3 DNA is TGTGCCAGCAGTCCTATTGGACACCCGGGTCAGCCCCAGCATTTT. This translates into CASSPIGHPGQPQHF.

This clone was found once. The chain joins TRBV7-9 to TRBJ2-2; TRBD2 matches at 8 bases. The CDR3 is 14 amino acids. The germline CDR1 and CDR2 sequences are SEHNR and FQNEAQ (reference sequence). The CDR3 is CALGGAKNTGELFF. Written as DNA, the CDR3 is TGTGCGCTCGGGGGGGCGAAGAACACCGGGGAGCTGTTTTTT.

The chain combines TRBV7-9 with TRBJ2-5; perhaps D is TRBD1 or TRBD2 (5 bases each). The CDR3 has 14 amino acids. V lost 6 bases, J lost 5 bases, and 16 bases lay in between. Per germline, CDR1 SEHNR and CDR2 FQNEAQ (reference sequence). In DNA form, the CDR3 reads TGTGCCAGCAGTTTCCGGGACCCGCGGGAGACCCAGTACTTC. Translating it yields CASSFRDPRETQYF.

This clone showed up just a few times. For the CDR3, the DNA is TGTGCCAGCAGTTTAGATGGTACCACAGATACGCAGTATTTT. This codes for CASSLDGTTDTQYF. This chain joins TRBV27 and TRBJ2-3; D not certain. This CDR3 comprises 14 residues. Trimming shortened V by 2 bases and J by 2 bases, and 8 bases separated the two germline ends. The germline gives CDR1 MNHEY, CDR2 SMNVEV (reference sequence).

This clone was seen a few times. For the CDR3, the DNA is TGTGCCAGCAGCTTGGTGCTGGGGGCGCGTTGGGGGGCGACTGAAGCTTTCTTT. This translates into CASSLVLGARWGATEAFF. V and J are TRBV5-5 and TRBJ1-1, with D possibly matching TRBD1 (6 bases). Germline assignment: CDR1 SGHKS and CDR2 YYEKEE (reference sequence). With 0 bases removed from V and 5 bases from J, the gap between germline ends came to 23 bases. CDR3 length: 18 residues.

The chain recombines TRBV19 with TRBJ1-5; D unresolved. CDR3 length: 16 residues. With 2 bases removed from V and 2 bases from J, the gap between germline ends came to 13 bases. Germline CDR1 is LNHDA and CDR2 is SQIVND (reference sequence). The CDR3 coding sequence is TGTGCCAGTAGTATATCGGCGGGGAATGGCAATCAGCCCCAGCATTTT. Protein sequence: CASSISAGNGNQPQHF.

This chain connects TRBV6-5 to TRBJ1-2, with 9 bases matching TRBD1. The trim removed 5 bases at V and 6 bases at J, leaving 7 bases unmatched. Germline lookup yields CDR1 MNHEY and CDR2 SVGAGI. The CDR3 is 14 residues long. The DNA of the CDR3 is TGTGCCAGCAGTCCGGGGACAGGGCTCCATGGCTACACCTTC. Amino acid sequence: CASSPGTGLHGYTF.

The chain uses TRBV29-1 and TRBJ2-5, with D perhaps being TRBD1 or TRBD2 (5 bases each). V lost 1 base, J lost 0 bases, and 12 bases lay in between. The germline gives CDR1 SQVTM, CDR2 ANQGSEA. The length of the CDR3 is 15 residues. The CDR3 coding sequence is TGCAGCGTTGAAGTGCCGGGGACGCACCAAGAGACCCAGTACTTC. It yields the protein CSVEVPGTHQETQYF.

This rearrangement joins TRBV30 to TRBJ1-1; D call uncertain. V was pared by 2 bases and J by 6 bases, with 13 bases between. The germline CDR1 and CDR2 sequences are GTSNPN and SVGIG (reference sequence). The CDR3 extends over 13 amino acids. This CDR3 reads CAWSYGRLPEAFF. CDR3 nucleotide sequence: TGTGCCTGGAGTTACGGACGCCTTCCTGAAGCTTTCTTT.

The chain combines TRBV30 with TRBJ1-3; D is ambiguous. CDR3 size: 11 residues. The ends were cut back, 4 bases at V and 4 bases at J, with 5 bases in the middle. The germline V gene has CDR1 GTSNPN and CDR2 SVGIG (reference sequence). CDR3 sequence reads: CAWMRGNTIYF. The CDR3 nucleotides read TGTGCCTGGATGAGGGGAAACACCATATATTTT.

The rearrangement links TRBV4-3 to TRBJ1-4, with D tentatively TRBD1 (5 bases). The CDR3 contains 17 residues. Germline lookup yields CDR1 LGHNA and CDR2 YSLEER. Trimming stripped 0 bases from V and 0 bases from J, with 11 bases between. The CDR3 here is CASSQDLPGATNEKLFF. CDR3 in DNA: TGCGCCAGCAGCCAAGATCTACCGGGGGCAACTAATGAAAAACTGTTTTTT.

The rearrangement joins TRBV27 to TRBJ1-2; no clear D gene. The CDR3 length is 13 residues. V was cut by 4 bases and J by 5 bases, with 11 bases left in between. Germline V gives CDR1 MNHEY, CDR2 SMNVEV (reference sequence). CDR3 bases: TGTGCCAGCAGTTCGACGCCCCTATATGGCTACACCTTC. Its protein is CASSSTPLYGYTF.

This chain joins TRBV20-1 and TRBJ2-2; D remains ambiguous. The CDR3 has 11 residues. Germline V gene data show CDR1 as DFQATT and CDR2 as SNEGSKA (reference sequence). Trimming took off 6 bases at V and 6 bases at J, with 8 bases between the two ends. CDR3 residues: CSAPTPGELFF. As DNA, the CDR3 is TGCAGTGCCCCTACACCCGGGGAGCTGTTTTTT.

DNA for the CDR3: TGTGCCAGCAGTCGACAGGGGACTCAGCCCCAGCATTTT. Protein: CASSRQGTQPQHF. The genes are TRBV6-5 and TRBJ1-5; 8 bases fit TRBD1. Germline V CDR1 and CDR2: MNHEY, SVGAGI. Trimming at V came to 5 bases and at J to 6 bases, leaving 3 bases not matched to a gene. This CDR3 is built from 13 residues.

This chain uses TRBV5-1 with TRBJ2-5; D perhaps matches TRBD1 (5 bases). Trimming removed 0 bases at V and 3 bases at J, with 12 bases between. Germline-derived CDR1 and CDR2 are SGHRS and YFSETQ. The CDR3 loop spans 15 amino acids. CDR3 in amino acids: CASSLVRGGEETQYF. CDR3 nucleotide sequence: TGCGCCAGCAGCTTGGTTAGGGGCGGAGAAGAGACCCAGTACTTC.

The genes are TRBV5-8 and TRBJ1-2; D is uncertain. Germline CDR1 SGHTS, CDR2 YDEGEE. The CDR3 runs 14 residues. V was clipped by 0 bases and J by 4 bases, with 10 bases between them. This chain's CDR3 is CASSLGRKIYGYTF. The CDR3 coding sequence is TGTGCCAGCAGCTTGGGACGGAAGATCTATGGCTACACCTTC. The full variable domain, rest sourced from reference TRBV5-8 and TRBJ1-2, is EAGVTQSPTHLIKTRGQQATLRCSPISGHTSVYWYQQALGLGLQFLLWYDEGEERNRGNFPPRFSGRQFPNYSSELNVNALELEDSALYLCASSLGRKIYGYTFGSGTRLTVV.

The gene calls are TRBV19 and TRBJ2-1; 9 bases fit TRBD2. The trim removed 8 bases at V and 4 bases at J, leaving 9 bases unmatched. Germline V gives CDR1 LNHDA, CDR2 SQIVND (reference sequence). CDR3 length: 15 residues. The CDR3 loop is CASDRGLAGYNEQFF. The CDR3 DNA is TGTGCCAGTGATAGGGGGCTAGCGGGGTACAATGAGCAGTTCTTC.

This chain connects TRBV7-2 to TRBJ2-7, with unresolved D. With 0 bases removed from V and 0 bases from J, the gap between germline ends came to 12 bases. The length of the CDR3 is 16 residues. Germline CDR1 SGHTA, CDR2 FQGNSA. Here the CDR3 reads CASSLAARQSSYEQYF. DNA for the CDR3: TGTGCCAGCAGCTTAGCGGCCAGGCAAAGCTCCTACGAGCAGTACTTC.

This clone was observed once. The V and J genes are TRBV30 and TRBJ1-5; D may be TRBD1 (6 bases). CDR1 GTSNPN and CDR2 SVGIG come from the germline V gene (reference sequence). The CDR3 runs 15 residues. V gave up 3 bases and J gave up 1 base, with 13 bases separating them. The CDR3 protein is CAWRTTGTSNQPQHF. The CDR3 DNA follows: TGTGCCTGGAGGACTACAGGGACCAGCAATCAGCCCCAGCATTTT.

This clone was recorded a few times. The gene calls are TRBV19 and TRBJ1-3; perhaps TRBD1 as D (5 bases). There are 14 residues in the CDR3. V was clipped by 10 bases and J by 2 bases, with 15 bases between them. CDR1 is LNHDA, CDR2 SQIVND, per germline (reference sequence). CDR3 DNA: TGTGCCACCACAACAGGAATCACTGGAAACACCATATATTTT. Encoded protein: CATTTGITGNTIYF.

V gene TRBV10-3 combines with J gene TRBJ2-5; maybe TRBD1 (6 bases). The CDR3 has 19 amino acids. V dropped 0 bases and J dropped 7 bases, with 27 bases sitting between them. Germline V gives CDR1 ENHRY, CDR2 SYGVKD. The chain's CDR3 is CAISESQVRGMMGPGTQYF. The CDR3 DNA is TGTGCCATCAGTGAGTCTCAAGTGAGGGGGATGATGGGGCCCGGGACCCAGTACTTC.

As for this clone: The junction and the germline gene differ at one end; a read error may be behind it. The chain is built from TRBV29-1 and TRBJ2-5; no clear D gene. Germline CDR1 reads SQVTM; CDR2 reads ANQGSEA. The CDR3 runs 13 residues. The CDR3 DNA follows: TGCAGCGTCGAAGCCCCCGCACGGGAGACCCAGTACTTC. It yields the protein CSVEAPARETQYF.

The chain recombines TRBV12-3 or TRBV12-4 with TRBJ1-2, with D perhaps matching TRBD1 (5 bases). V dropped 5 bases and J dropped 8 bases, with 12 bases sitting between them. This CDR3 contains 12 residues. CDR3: CASSAFRGGYTF. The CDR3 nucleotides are TGTGCCAGCAGTGCCTTTCGGGGCGGCTACACCTTC.

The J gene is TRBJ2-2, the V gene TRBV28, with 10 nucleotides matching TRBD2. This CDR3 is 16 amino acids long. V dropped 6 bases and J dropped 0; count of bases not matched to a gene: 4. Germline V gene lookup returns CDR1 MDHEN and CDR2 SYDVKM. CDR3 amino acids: CASRRTSGANTGELFF. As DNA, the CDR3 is TGTGCCAGCAGGCGGACTAGCGGTGCGAACACCGGGGAGCTGTTTTTT. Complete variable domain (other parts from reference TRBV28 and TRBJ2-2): DVKVTQSSRYLVKRTGEKVFLECVQDMDHENMFWYRQDPGLGLRLIYFSYDVKMKEKGDIPEGYSVSREKKERFSLILESASTNQTSMYLCASRRTSGANTGELFFGEGSRLTVL.